This T cell receptor beta chain was obtained from a study of blood T cell repertoires in COVID-19. Study-level information: Acute-phase and convalescent COVID-19 samples originated in the United States, Italy and Spain. The analysed material was cDNA or gDNA that came from T cells, B-cell-depleted T cells, or PBMCs.

Germline CDR1 MGHRA, CDR2 YSYEKL. The CDR3 loop spans 14 amino acids. V was pared by 1 base and J by 1 base, with 7 bases between. Authors' analysis steps: Scientists estimated how many nucleated cells there were by amplifying reference gene primers. Method: immunoSEQ multiplex PCR; TCRdb's copy keeps in-frame clones and lacks some. That table gives V, J and clone size, and the DNA gave D and trimming. The data show about 260,000 clones, approximately 86% seen once. The sequence was obtained from a man aged 35 to 55 with active or convalescent COVID-19. V and J are TRBV4-1 and TRBJ1-1; D not certain. The specimen was peripheral blood. CDR3 in amino acids: CASSQVGSNTEAFF. CDR3 bases: TGCGCCAGCAGCCAAGTCGGTTCGAACACTGAAGCTTTCTTT.